The rows below give T cell receptor beta chains drawn from one sample of a study of shared clonotypes between healthy human individuals. The assay was immunoSEQ multiplex PCR, and TCRdb's table has in-frame clones only and misses some. The sample records some 900,000 clones, 60% to 85% being singletons. The sample taken for sequencing was memory CD4+ T cells sorted from blood. Receptors originate from a man aged 18-30 years in good health. CDR3s include the opening cysteine and the closing phenylalanine or tryptophan. Fields, in order: V gene, J gene, clone size, CDR3 protein. Some rows have no size entry. The others give once, few or many, or a class for an expanded clone.

v_call: TRBV2
j_call: TRBJ2-3
clone_size: -
cdr3_aa: CASSDVAFPNTDTQYF

v_call: TRBV28
j_call: TRBJ2-3
clone_size: -
cdr3_aa: CASSFSGTGSSDTQYF

v_call: TRBV7-3
j_call: TRBJ2-3
clone_size: -
cdr3_aa: CASSRAGPGGDTQYF

v_call: TRBV2
j_call: TRBJ1-1
clone_size: once
cdr3_aa: CASSEQQGNTEAFF

v_call: TRBV27
j_call: TRBJ2-7
clone_size: -
cdr3_aa: CASSLWGPYSEQYF

v_call: TRBV10-2
j_call: TRBJ2-1
clone_size: -
cdr3_aa: CASSESGRAQFF

v_call: TRBV5-1
j_call: TRBJ2-3
clone_size: -
cdr3_aa: CASSLAMTDTQYF

v_call: TRBV28
j_call: TRBJ1-2
clone_size: -
cdr3_aa: CASTARGADGYTF

v_call: TRBV28
j_call: TRBJ1-2
clone_size: -
cdr3_aa: CASITQGAEGYTF

v_call: TRBV4-3
j_call: TRBJ1-6
clone_size: -
cdr3_aa: CASSQEPVTTYNSPLHF

v_call: TRBV6-1
j_call: TRBJ1-3
clone_size: once
cdr3_aa: CASSAERSGNTIYF

v_call: TRBV5-1
j_call: TRBJ2-7
clone_size: many
cdr3_aa: CASSSRQGESYEQYF

v_call: TRBV7-2
j_call: TRBJ2-7
clone_size: -
cdr3_aa: CASGPGATSRGEQYF

v_call: TRBV19
j_call: TRBJ1-1
clone_size: -
cdr3_aa: CASSMVAGDTEAFF

v_call: TRBV7-9
j_call: TRBJ2-3
clone_size: -
cdr3_aa: CASSQITDTQYF

v_call: TRBV5-1
j_call: TRBJ2-3
clone_size: -
cdr3_aa: CASSLEVPTGDTQYF

v_call: TRBV7-2
j_call: TRBJ2-2
clone_size: -
cdr3_aa: CASSSQGAGTGELFF

v_call: TRBV1
j_call: TRBJ2-5
clone_size: once
cdr3_aa: CTSSHAGLAGRETQYF

v_call: TRBV7-9
j_call: TRBJ1-1
clone_size: few
cdr3_aa: CASSRQSEAFF

v_call: TRBV5-1
j_call: TRBJ1-2
clone_size: once
cdr3_aa: CASSLSLGRDYGYTF

v_call: TRBV2
j_call: TRBJ1-1
clone_size: once
cdr3_aa: CASRGVGNTEAFF

v_call: TRBV6-6
j_call: TRBJ2-1
clone_size: -
cdr3_aa: CASTGTGQEQFF

v_call: TRBV14
j_call: TRBJ1-1
clone_size: few
cdr3_aa: CASSRPGFTEAFF

v_call: TRBV5-1
j_call: TRBJ2-1
clone_size: once
cdr3_aa: CASSYGDRVGNEQFF

v_call: TRBV2
j_call: TRBJ2-1
clone_size: -
cdr3_aa: CASSEERGYYNEQFF

v_call: TRBV6-1
j_call: TRBJ2-4
clone_size: -
cdr3_aa: CASSGLGANIQYF

v_call: TRBV28
j_call: TRBJ2-1
clone_size: once
cdr3_aa: CASSFWASNNDEQFF

v_call: TRBV23-1
j_call: TRBJ1-2
clone_size: few
cdr3_aa: CASKPPTGSNGYTF

v_call: TRBV6-5
j_call: TRBJ1-2
clone_size: -
cdr3_aa: CASSQGGRTYGYTF

v_call: TRBV6-1
j_call: TRBJ1-5
clone_size: many
cdr3_aa: CATSTQLNQPQHF

v_call: TRBV7-7
j_call: TRBJ2-5
clone_size: -
cdr3_aa: CASSSLLQGTQYF

v_call: TRBV4-2
j_call: TRBJ2-5
clone_size: -
cdr3_aa: CASSQDVTGARYQETQYF

v_call: TRBV12-5
j_call: TRBJ1-5
clone_size: -
cdr3_aa: CASGEGPDYNQPQHF

v_call: TRBV18
j_call: TRBJ1-4
clone_size: -
cdr3_aa: CASSPRAGGATTNEKLFF

v_call: TRBV30
j_call: TRBJ2-5
clone_size: -
cdr3_aa: CAWRTGKETQYF

v_call: TRBV27
j_call: TRBJ2-7
clone_size: -
cdr3_aa: CASRRTGGVTYEQYF

v_call: TRBV9
j_call: TRBJ2-3
clone_size: few
cdr3_aa: CASSAPLGATGGETDTQYF

v_call: TRBV30
j_call: TRBJ1-5
clone_size: -
cdr3_aa: CAGRTRDCLRNQPQHF

v_call: TRBV27
j_call: TRBJ1-3
clone_size: -
cdr3_aa: CASSLSARHSGNTIYF

v_call: TRBV2
j_call: TRBJ1-2
clone_size: -
cdr3_aa: CASTAGRAYGYTF

v_call: TRBV30
j_call: TRBJ2-6
clone_size: few
cdr3_aa: CAWSVRGSGANVLTF

v_call: TRBV6-1
j_call: TRBJ2-1
clone_size: -
cdr3_aa: CASSEGWRGVYNEQFF

v_call: TRBV19
j_call: TRBJ1-1
clone_size: -
cdr3_aa: CASSHGTEAFF

v_call: TRBV6-1
j_call: TRBJ1-1
clone_size: -
cdr3_aa: CASSEWGGTEAFF

v_call: TRBV5-4
j_call: TRBJ1-6
clone_size: -
cdr3_aa: CASSLGQGGDSPLHF

v_call: TRBV5-4
j_call: TRBJ1-6
clone_size: -
cdr3_aa: CASSVDRGNSPLHF

v_call: TRBV4-2
j_call: TRBJ2-5
clone_size: -
cdr3_aa: CASSQQTGGYRYF

v_call: TRBV27
j_call: TRBJ2-7
clone_size: once
cdr3_aa: CASSFRTGTTYEQYF

v_call: TRBV15
j_call: TRBJ1-6
clone_size: few
cdr3_aa: CATSRDIMALHF

v_call: TRBV9
j_call: TRBJ2-5
clone_size: -
cdr3_aa: CASSPGTSWGTQYF

v_call: TRBV5-4
j_call: TRBJ2-2
clone_size: -
cdr3_aa: CASSSKTGSAGELFF

v_call: TRBV5-4
j_call: TRBJ2-7
clone_size: -
cdr3_aa: CASSKVAGASPYEQYF

v_call: TRBV5-1
j_call: TRBJ2-3
clone_size: -
cdr3_aa: CASSSGYGDTQYF

v_call: TRBV7-2
j_call: TRBJ2-2
clone_size: -
cdr3_aa: CASSLWPAGDGGELFF